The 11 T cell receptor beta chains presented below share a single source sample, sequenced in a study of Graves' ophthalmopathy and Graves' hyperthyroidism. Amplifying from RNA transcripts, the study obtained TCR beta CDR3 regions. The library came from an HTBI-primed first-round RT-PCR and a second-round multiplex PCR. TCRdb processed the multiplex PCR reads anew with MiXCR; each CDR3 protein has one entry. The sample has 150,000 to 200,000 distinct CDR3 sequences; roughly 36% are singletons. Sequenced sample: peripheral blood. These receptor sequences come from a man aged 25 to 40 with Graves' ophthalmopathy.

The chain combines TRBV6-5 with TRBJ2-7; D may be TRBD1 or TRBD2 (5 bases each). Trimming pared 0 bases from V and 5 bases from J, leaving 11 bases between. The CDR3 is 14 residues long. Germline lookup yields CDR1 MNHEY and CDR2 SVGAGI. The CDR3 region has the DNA TGTGCCAGCAGTTACTCGTCTGGGGGAGACGAGCAGTACTTC. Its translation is CASSYSSGGDEQYF.

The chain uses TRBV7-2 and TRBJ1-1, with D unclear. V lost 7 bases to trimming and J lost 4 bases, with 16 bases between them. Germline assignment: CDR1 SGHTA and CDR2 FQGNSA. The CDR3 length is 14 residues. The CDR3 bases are TGTGCCAGCACTGGGAGGAGCACTAGCACTGAAGCTTTCTTT. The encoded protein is CASTGRSTSTEAFF.

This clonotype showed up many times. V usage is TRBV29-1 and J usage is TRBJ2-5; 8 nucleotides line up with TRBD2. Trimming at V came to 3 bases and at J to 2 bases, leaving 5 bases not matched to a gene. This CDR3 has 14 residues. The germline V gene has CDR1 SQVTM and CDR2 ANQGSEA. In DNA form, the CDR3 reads TGCAGCGTTGAGGGGGCGGGAGGACAAGAGACCCAGTACTTC. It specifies CSVEGAGGQETQYF.

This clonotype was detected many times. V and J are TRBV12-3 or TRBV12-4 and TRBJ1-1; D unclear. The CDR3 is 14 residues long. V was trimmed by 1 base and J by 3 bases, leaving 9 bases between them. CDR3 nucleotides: TGTGCCAGCAGTTTAGTGGGCCGGGACACTGAAGCTTTCTTT. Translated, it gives CASSLVGRDTEAFF.

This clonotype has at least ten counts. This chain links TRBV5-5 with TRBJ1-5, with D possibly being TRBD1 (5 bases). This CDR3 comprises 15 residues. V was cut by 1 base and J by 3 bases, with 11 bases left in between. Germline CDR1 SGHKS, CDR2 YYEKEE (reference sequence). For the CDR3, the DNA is TGTGCCAGCAGCTTGTTCCAGGGCCTCAATCAGCCCCAGCATTTT. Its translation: CASSLFQGLNQPQHF.

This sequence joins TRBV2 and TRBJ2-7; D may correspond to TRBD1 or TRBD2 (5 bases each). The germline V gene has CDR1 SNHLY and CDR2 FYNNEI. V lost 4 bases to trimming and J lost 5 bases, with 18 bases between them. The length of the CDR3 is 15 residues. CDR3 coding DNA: TGTGCCAGCAGTGGGGGTGCTCGAGGGGACCACGAGCAGTACTTC. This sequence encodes CASSGGARGDHEQYF.

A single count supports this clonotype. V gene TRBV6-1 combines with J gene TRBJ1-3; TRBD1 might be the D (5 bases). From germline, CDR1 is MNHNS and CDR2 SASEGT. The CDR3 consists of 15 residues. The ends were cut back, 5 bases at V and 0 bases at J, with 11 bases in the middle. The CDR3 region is CASSNGGHSGNTIYF. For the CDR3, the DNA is TGTGCCAGCAGTAATGGGGGTCACTCTGGAAACACCATATATTTT.

This chain's CDR3 is CASSIQSYSGYTF. The CDR3 nucleotides are TGTGCCAGCAGTATACAGAGCTATAGTGGCTACACCTTC. The genes are TRBV6-2 or TRBV6-3 and TRBJ1-2; D uncertain. Germline V gene sequence: CDR1 MNHEY, CDR2 SVGEGT. V shed 5 bases and J shed 7 bases, with 14 bases lying between them. The CDR3 loop spans 13 amino acids.

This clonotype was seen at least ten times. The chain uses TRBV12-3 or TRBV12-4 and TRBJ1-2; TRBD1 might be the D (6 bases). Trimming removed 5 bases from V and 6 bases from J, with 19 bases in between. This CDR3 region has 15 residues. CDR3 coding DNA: TGTGCCAGCAGTCCTACCCGGGTGGGGGCGAATGGCTACACCTTC. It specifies CASSPTRVGANGYTF.

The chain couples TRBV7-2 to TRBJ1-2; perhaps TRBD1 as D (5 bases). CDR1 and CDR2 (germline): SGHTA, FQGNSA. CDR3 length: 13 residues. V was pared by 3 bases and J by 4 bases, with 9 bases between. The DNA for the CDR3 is TGTGCCAGCAGCTTTCCACAGGTCTATGGCTACACCTTC. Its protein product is CASSFPQVYGYTF.

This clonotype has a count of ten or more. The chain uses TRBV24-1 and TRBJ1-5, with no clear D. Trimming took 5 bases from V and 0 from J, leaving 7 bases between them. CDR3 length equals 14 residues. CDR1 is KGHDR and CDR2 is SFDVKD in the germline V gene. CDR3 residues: CATSGGYSNQPQHF. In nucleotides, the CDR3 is TGTGCCACCAGTGGAGGGTATAGCAATCAGCCCCAGCATTTT.